This entry features one TCR beta chain sequence. Its antigen is unknown. Per-base quality was not reported, and no clone a single base away is much larger than it. Adjacent samples consisted of nontumor breast tissue surrounding the tumor. Instrument on record: Illumina HiSeq 2000. Multiplex PCR amplification was used to build the TCR beta chain libraries. High-throughput sequencing was used to analyze the amplified TCR beta chain products. TCRdb reprocessing: public reads trimmed at Q25 with fastp, clones called with MiXCR, in-frame beta chains kept. Under each unique CDR3 protein, matching rows form one entry showing the most common genes and DNA. This sample comprises around 7,600 distinct CDR3 sequences, under 85% of them detected only once. Around 40% of the sample rests with the top ten. This sample stems from a study of breast tumors, draining lymph nodes, adjacent tissues (dated by TCRdb to about 2016). Background on the whole study: Breast cancer patients provided tumor, adjacent nontumor tissue and axillary lymph nodes, and the study compared the TCR beta repertoires across these three sources. The study aimed to assess the relationships and possible T-cell exchange between tumor, surrounding tissue and draining lymph node repertoires in human breast cancer. Study-wide findings and limitations: T-cell repertoire diversity in tumors was found to be lower than in lymph nodes but higher than in nontumor tissue, and preferential V and J gene usage was observed. The data were considered consistent with most tumor T cells being derived from the lymph node and subsequently expanding within tumor tissue. In luminal-like breast cancer, tumor and nontumor tissue repertoires resembled each other significantly more than in basal-like breast cancer. The study presented the conclusion that tumor T cells originate in lymph nodes as consistent with a hypothesis, not as something directly demonstrated.

V is pared back by 8 bases and J by 2 bases, with 12 bases lying between the germline termini. Looking up the germline V gene (reference sequence) yields CDR1 LGHDT and CDR2 YNNKEL. The CDR3 runs 14 amino acids, cysteine and phenylalanine included. Only CDR3 DNA remains: 42 bases, in frame from the first base. Input material: tumor-adjacent breast tissue. This TCR came from a female donor with breast cancer. Some clones in this sample may be carry-over from other donors' samples. The chain couples TRBV3-1 to TRBJ2-2; TRBD1 might be the D gene, on 6 matching bases. This receptor carries the CDR3 CASGQGPNTGELFF. The DNA is as follows: TGTGCCAGCGGTCAGGGGCCAAACACCGGGGAGCTGTTTTTT.